This T cell receptor beta chain derives from a study of neoadjuvant anti-PD-1 for oral cavity cancer. Data came from immunoSEQ multiplex PCR; TCRdb stores just in-frame clones and leaves some out. This sample carries fewer than 20,000 clones, approximately 79% of them seen once, and the ten largest clones take approximately 3%. These oral cavity squamous cell carcinomas were HPV-negative and locally advanced. Blood cells were analyzed directly, without culture or expansion. Per the germline V gene, CDR1 is MNHEY and CDR2 is SMNVEV (reference sequence). Between the trimmed V and J ends, which lost 6 bases and 0 bases, there was a span of 11 bases. The CDR3 totals 14 residues.

This sequence joins TRBV27 and TRBJ1-2, with TRBD1 as a possible D gene (6 bases). This receptor was taken from a person aged 35-79 years with oral cavity squamous cell carcinoma. Sample: PBMCs, taken before nivolumab (anti-PD-1) treatment. CDR3 nucleotides: TGTGCCAGCAGACCCGGACAGACTAACTATGGCTACACCTTC. Protein product: CASRPGQTNYGYTF.